These T cell receptor beta chains were read from a single sample in a study of PD-1 blockade in classical Hodgkin lymphoma. TCRdb's table, derived via immunoSEQ multiplex PCR, lists solely in-frame clones and lacks some. The sample holds 30,000 to 45,000 clones, about 90% seen once. The material sequenced was peripheral blood mononuclear cells (PBMCs), taken at baseline. The receptors derive from a human donor with classical Hodgkin lymphoma. CDR3s include the opening cysteine and the closing phenylalanine or tryptophan. The D gene is left open where the match is weak. Only part of the rows carry a size: once, few, many, or a class if the clone is expanded.

v_gene	d_gene	j_gene	abundance	CDR3aa	CDR3nt
TRBV5-1	TRBD1	TRBJ2-5	once	CASSPQGPQETQYF	TGCGCCAGCAGCCCACAGGGGCCCCAAGAGACCCAGTACTTC
TRBV28	NA	TRBJ2-1	NA	CASSSGGSPTLNEQFF	TGTGCCAGCAGTTCCGGGGGCTCTCCCACCCTCAATGAGCAGTTCTTC
TRBV5-6	NA	TRBJ1-1	NA	CASSLAGKAFF	TGTGCCAGCAGCTTGGCGGGCAAAGCTTTCTTT
TRBV7-9	TRBD2	TRBJ2-1	NA	CASSLVFGTRVSYYNEQFF	TGTGCCAGCAGCTTAGTATTCGGGACTAGAGTCTCCTACTACAATGAGCAGTTCTTC
TRBV18	TRBD1	TRBJ2-7	NA	CASSPRDSRSYEQYF	TGTGCCAGCTCACCACGGGACAGCCGCTCCTACGAGCAGTACTTC
TRBV6-1	TRBD2	TRBJ2-1	NA	CASSEQRGNFPNEQFF	TGTGCCAGCAGTGAACAGCGGGGGAATTTTCCTAATGAGCAGTTCTTC
TRBV11-3	NA	TRBJ2-1	NA	CASSLGPSFYEQFF	TGTGCCAGCAGCTTAGGTCCTAGTTTTTATGAGCAGTTCTTC
TRBV9	TRBD1	TRBJ2-4	few	CASSLPGTGQNIQYF	TGTGCCAGCAGCCTCCCCGGGACAGGACAAAACATTCAGTACTTC
TRBV9	NA	TRBJ2-5	NA	CASSVGWGLGQETQYF	TGTGCCAGCAGCGTAGGTTGGGGGCTTGGTCAAGAGACCCAGTACTTC
TRBV19	NA	TRBJ1-5	NA	CASSINRDGQPQHF	TGTGCCAGTAGTATCAACAGGGATGGTCAGCCCCAGCATTTT
TRBV6-5	NA	TRBJ1-1	few	CASSYQGGNTEAFF	TGTGCCAGCAGTTACCAAGGGGGGAACACTGAAGCTTTCTTT
TRBV19	NA	TRBJ2-7	few	CASSITEAYEQYF	TGTGCCAGTAGTATTACAGAGGCCTACGAGCAGTACTTC
TRBV27	TRBD2	TRBJ2-7	NA	CASKGSRGGHFEQYF	TGTGCCTCAAAGGGGAGTCGGGGGGGGCATTTCGAGCAGTACTTC
TRBV6-5	NA	TRBJ2-1	NA	CASSFRGFGTYNEQFF	TGTGCCAGCAGTTTCCGGGGATTTGGCACCTACAATGAGCAGTTCTTC
TRBV7-9	NA	TRBJ1-1	few	CASSSQGLGTEAFF	TGTGCCAGCAGCTCGCAGGGGTTGGGGACTGAAGCTTTCTTT
TRBV6-1	NA	TRBJ1-2	NA	CASSETGYTF	TGTGCCAGCAGTGAAACTGGCTACACCTTC
TRBV4-2	NA	TRBJ1-2	few	CASSQGGGRADGYTF	TGTGCCAGCAGCCAAGGAGGTGGCAGGGCGGATGGCTACACCTTC
TRBV19	TRBD1	TRBJ1-2	NA	CASSIAGQGVYGYTF	TGTGCCAGTAGTATTGCGGGACAGGGGGTCTATGGCTACACCTTC
TRBV7-3	TRBD2	TRBJ2-1	NA	CASSLDSGSRNEQFF	TGTGCCAGCAGCTTAGATAGCGGGAGTAGGAATGAGCAGTTCTTC
TRBV7-9	TRBD2	TRBJ2-7	NA	CASTTTSGYEQYF	TGTGCCAGCACCACGACTAGCGGGTATGAGCAGTACTTC
TRBV7-9	NA	TRBJ2-4	NA	CASSSSGFVKNIQYF	TGTGCCAGCAGCTCTTCGGGGTTCGTCAAAAACATTCAGTACTTC
TRBV27	NA	TRBJ2-3	once	CASKGSSTDTQYF	TGTGCCAGCAAGGGATCCAGCACAGATACGCAGTATTTT
TRBV7-9	NA	TRBJ1-3	NA	CASSLVGPNTIYF	TGTGCCAGCAGCTTAGTGGGCCCAAACACCATATATTTT
TRBV19	NA	TRBJ1-2	NA	CASSNGRTYGYTF	TGTGCCAGTAGTAACGGGCGCACCTATGGCTACACCTTC
TRBV4-2	TRBD2	TRBJ2-7	NA	CASSHRLAEFYEQYF	TGTGCCAGCAGCCACCGACTAGCGGAGTTCTACGAGCAGTACTTC
TRBV7-9	NA	TRBJ2-4	NA	CASSLTGGGGLAKNIQYF	TGTGCCAGCAGCCTCACAGGAGGTGGGGGGCTAGCCAAAAACATTCAGTACTTC
TRBV5-5	NA	TRBJ1-2	once	CASSHTDSTNYGYTF	TGTGCCAGCAGCCACACAGACTCTACTAACTATGGCTACACCTTC
TRBV19	NA	TRBJ1-5	NA	CASNVRGAGNQPQHF	TGTGCCAGCAATGTCCGGGGGGCCGGCAATCAGCCCCAGCATTTT
TRBV4-1	NA	TRBJ2-7	NA	CASSRGTVLVDEQYF	TGCGCCAGCAGCCGCGGGACAGTCCTGGTTGACGAGCAGTACTTC
TRBV18	TRBD2	TRBJ2-2	once	CASSPRTSGGAGELFF	TGTGCCAGCTCACCACGAACTAGCGGGGGGGCCGGGGAGCTGTTTTTT
TRBV6-5	TRBD1	TRBJ1-5	NA	CASRRTGGNQPQHF	TGTGCCAGCAGGAGGACAGGCGGCAATCAGCCCCAGCATTTT
TRBV27	NA	TRBJ2-5	once	CASSFTDQETQYF	TGTGCCAGCAGTTTCACAGACCAAGAGACCCAGTACTTC
TRBV18	NA	TRBJ1-4	NA	CASSPPSKNEKLFF	TGTGCCAGCTCACCACCGAGCAAAAATGAAAAACTGTTTTTT
TRBV27	NA	TRBJ2-5	NA	CASSWGVQETQYF	TGTGCCAGCAGTTGGGGGGTCCAAGAGACCCAGTACTTC
TRBV4-2	TRBD1	TRBJ2-2	NA	CASSQVRGQGTGELFF	TGTGCCAGCAGCCAAGTCAGGGGGCAGGGCACCGGGGAGCTGTTTTTT
TRBV9	NA	TRBJ2-2	NA	CASSVEGNTGELFF	TGTGCCAGCAGCGTAGAGGGGAACACCGGGGAGCTGTTTTTT
TRBV18	NA	TRBJ2-7	NA	CASSPLRESEQYF	TGTGCCAGCTCACCTCTCAGGGAGTCCGAGCAGTACTTC
TRBV7-7	NA	TRBJ2-3	NA	CASSLTATDTQYF	TGTGCCAGCAGCTTAACAGCCACAGATACGCAGTATTTT
TRBV7-8	NA	TRBJ2-3	NA	CASSPGVDTQYF	TGTGCCAGCAGTCCGGGCGTAGATACGCAGTATTTT
TRBV7-6	NA	TRBJ1-3	NA	CASSLVGNTIYF	TGTGCCAGCAGCTTAGTGGGAAACACCATATATTTT
TRBV7-3	NA	TRBJ2-3	once	CASSFSTLTRAPPDTQYF	TGTGCCAGCAGCTTTTCAACCTTGACCCGGGCCCCGCCAGATACGCAGTATTTT
TRBV5-8	NA	TRBJ2-3	NA	CASSSSTGFTDTQYF	TGTGCCAGCAGCTCCTCCACAGGTTTCACAGATACGCAGTATTTT
TRBV7-2	NA	TRBJ2-3	once	CASSLSSDTQYF	TGTGCCAGCAGCTTATCATCAGATACGCAGTATTTT
TRBV11-3	NA	TRBJ2-3	NA	CASSPGMGRDRTDTQYF	TGTGCCAGCAGCCCGGGGATGGGGCGGGACAGAACAGATACGCAGTATTTT
TRBV20-1	NA	TRBJ2-7	NA	CSARDPYEQYF	TGCAGTGCTAGAGACCCCTACGAGCAGTACTTC
TRBV5-1	TRBD2	TRBJ2-1	NA	CASSLGGTSVNEQFF	TGCGCCAGCAGCTTGGGGGGGACTAGCGTCAATGAGCAGTTCTTC
TRBV7-2	NA	TRBJ2-7	NA	CASSSLPGVLYF	TGTGCCAGCAGCTCTTTACCTGGGGTTTTGTACTTC
TRBV7-2	TRBD1	TRBJ2-4	NA	CASSINGQGVNIQYF	TGTGCCAGCAGCATAAACGGACAGGGGGTCAACATTCAGTACTTC
TRBV7-9	NA	TRBJ2-1	NA	CASSSIRDKIGEQFF	TGTGCCAGCAGCTCCATCCGGGATAAGATTGGTGAGCAGTTCTTC
TRBV28	NA	TRBJ2-7	NA	CASMMGGRDEQYF	TGTGCCAGCATGATGGGGGGTAGGGACGAGCAGTACTTC
TRBV28	NA	TRBJ2-3	once	CASSPHTDTQYF	TGTGCCAGCAGTCCGCACACAGATACGCAGTATTTT
TRBV30	TRBD1	TRBJ1-2	NA	CAWSSDRASGYTF	TGTGCCTGGAGTTCCGACAGGGCGAGCGGCTACACCTTC
TRBV6-6	NA	TRBJ2-3	NA	CASSSGVHTDTQYF	TGTGCCAGCAGTTCAGGGGTGCACACAGATACGCAGTATTTT
TRBV13	NA	TRBJ2-7	NA	CASSLRAASSTHF	TGTGCCAGCAGCTTGAGGGCGGCTTCGAGCACCCACTTC
TRBV19	TRBD1	TRBJ2-5	NA	CASSIVTGTGFQETQYF	TGTGCCAGTAGTATAGTTACCGGGACAGGGTTCCAAGAGACCCAGTACTTC